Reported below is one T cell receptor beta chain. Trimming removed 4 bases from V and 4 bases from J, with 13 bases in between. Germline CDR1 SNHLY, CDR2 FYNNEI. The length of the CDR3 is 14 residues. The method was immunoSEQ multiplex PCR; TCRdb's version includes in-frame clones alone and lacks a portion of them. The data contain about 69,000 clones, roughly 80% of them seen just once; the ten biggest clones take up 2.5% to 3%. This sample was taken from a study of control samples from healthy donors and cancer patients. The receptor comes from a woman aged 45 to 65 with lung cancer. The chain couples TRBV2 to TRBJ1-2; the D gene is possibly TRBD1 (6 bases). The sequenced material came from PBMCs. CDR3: CASSGRTAFYGYTF. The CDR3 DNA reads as TGTGCCAGCAGTGGGAGGACAGCTTTCTATGGCTACACCTTC.